The rows below give T cell receptor beta chains drawn from one sample of a study of T cells after yellow fever vaccination. TCRdb re-called the 5' RACE reads with MiXCR, one entry per CDR3 protein. The sample gives about 400,000 distinct CDR3 sequences, 6.2% of which show up once; around 16% is in the top ten. The sample here was PBMCs, taken 5 days after the yellow fever booster vaccination. The receptor set was obtained from a man aged 25 to 45 who received the YFV17D yellow fever vaccine. The CDR3 runs from the conserved cysteine through the conserved F or W. Each record gives: clone size, V gene, D gene, J gene, CDR3 protein, CDR3 DNA. D genes are given only for firm matches. A clone size is listed for some rows: how often the clone was seen (once, few, many), or a class if it is expanded.

many	TRBV29-1	.	TRBJ2-2	CSVDPGVNTGELFF	TGCAGCGTTGATCCAGGGGTAAACACCGGGGAGCTGTTTTTT
few	TRBV7-6	.	TRBJ1-1	CASSLGGPRTEAFF	TGTGCCAGCAGCTTGGGGGGCCCGAGGACTGAAGCTTTCTTT
many	TRBV7-2	.	TRBJ2-2	CASSILGELFF	TGTGCCAGCAGCATCCTAGGGGAGCTGTTTTTT
few	TRBV15	.	TRBJ2-3	CATSRDIGDTQYF	TGTGCCACCAGCAGAGATATCGGGGATACGCAGTATTTT
many	TRBV5-1	.	TRBJ2-7	CASRENIYEQYF	TGCGCCAGCAGAGAGAACATCTACGAGCAGTACTTC
many	TRBV18	.	TRBJ2-1	CASSRPRNEQFF	TGTGCCAGCTCACGTCCTAGAAATGAGCAGTTCTTC
few	TRBV29-1	.	TRBJ2-1	CSHAMWANEQFF	TGCAGCCACGCCATGTGGGCGAATGAGCAGTTCTTC
few	TRBV12-3/TRBV12-4	.	TRBJ1-5	CASSQGQPQHF	TGTGCCAGCAGCCAGGGCCAGCCCCAGCATTTT
few	TRBV6-1	TRBD2	TRBJ2-3	CASDPSGQTSTDTQYF	TGTGCCAGCGATCCTAGCGGGCAGACTAGCACAGATACGCAGTATTTT
.	TRBV7-9	.	TRBJ2-2	CASSPSFGALTGELFF	TGTGCCAGCAGCCCCTCCTTCGGGGCGCTCACCGGGGAGCTGTTTTTT
many	TRBV4-3	.	TRBJ2-5	CASSQEAGRETQYF	TGCGCCAGCAGCCAAGAGGCCGGGCGAGAGACCCAGTACTTC
.	TRBV10-3	.	TRBJ2-3	CATATRETDTQYF	TGTGCCACCGCCACTAGAGAGACAGATACGCAGTATTTT
.	TRBV12-3/TRBV12-4	.	TRBJ2-1	CASSLAVLAVGNEQFF	TGTGCCAGCAGTTTAGCGGTTCTAGCCGTTGGGAATGAGCAGTTCTTC
many	TRBV29-1	.	TRBJ2-1	CSVVGQGDEQFF	TGCAGCGTTGTTGGACAAGGGGATGAGCAGTTCTTC
many	TRBV15	TRBD1	TRBJ2-7	CATSSRQGNEQYF	TGTGCCACCAGCAGTAGACAGGGAAACGAGCAGTACTTC
many	TRBV2	.	TRBJ2-7	CAAGGGDPSSYEQYF	TGTGCCGCTGGAGGGGGGGACCCGAGCTCCTACGAGCAGTACTTC
.	TRBV19	.	TRBJ2-7	CASSPRTLSTYEQYF	TGTGCCAGTAGTCCACGGACATTAAGCACCTACGAGCAGTACTTC
few	TRBV11-2	TRBD2	TRBJ2-1	CASSDPGTSGNSYNEQFF	TGTGCCAGCAGCGATCCGGGGACTAGCGGGAATTCCTACAATGAGCAGTTCTTC
many	TRBV7-2	.	TRBJ2-3	CASSLERPSTDTQYF	TGTGCCAGCAGCTTAGAGCGGCCTAGCACAGATACGCAGTATTTT
few	TRBV11-2	.	TRBJ2-5	CASSLVGRRTGETQYF	TGTGCCAGCAGCTTAGTAGGACGTAGAACCGGGGAGACCCAGTACTTC
.	TRBV29-1	.	TRBJ1-2	CSVPIGGYGYTF	TGCAGCGTCCCTATCGGAGGCTATGGCTACACCTTC
.	TRBV24-1	.	TRBJ2-3	CATSDEGSTDTQYF	TGTGCCACCAGTGATGAGGGAAGCACAGATACGCAGTATTTT
few	TRBV20-1	TRBD2	TRBJ2-1	CSARDPGTSGRGYNEQFF	TGCAGTGCTAGAGATCCCGGGACTAGCGGGAGGGGTTACAATGAGCAGTTCTTC
many	TRBV5-5	.	TRBJ2-7	CASSPQENYEQYF	TGTGCCAGCAGTCCCCAGGAAAACTACGAGCAGTACTTC
few	TRBV14	TRBD2	TRBJ2-7	CAIPFTRTSGSIGEQYF	TGTGCCATCCCATTCACGCGGACTAGCGGGAGTATTGGGGAGCAGTACTTC
few	TRBV18	TRBD2	TRBJ2-3	CASSPRLAGYTDTQYF	TGTGCCAGCTCACCAAGACTAGCGGGATACACAGATACGCAGTATTTT
.	TRBV28	.	TRBJ1-4	CASSPDNEKLFF	TGTGCCAGCAGTCCGGATAATGAAAAACTGTTTTTT
.	TRBV6-1	TRBD2	TRBJ2-5	CASSPGTSTPSQETQYF	TGTGCCAGCAGCCCCGGGACTAGCACTCCGTCCCAAGAGACCCAGTACTTC
.	TRBV29-1	.	TRBJ2-2	CSGLGGPGELFF	TGCAGCGGTCTTGGGGGGCCCGGGGAGCTGTTTTTT
many	TRBV18	.	TRBJ1-2	CASSPVGPQNGYTF	TGTGCCAGCTCACCTGTCGGACCGCAGAATGGCTACACCTTC
few	TRBV6-5	.	TRBJ2-5	CASRHSPYQETQYF	TGTGCCAGCAGACACTCGCCGTACCAAGAGACCCAGTACTTC
many	TRBV7-2	.	TRBJ2-6	CASSFTGANVLTF	TGTGCCAGCAGCTTTACTGGGGCCAACGTCCTGACTTTC
few	TRBV7-2	.	TRBJ1-1	CASNPPYPDRPTEAFF	TGTGCCAGCAATCCTCCTTACCCGGACCGGCCCACTGAAGCTTTCTTT
.	TRBV5-5	TRBD1	TRBJ2-3	CASSLWDRISTDTQYF	TGTGCCAGCAGCTTGTGGGACAGGATTAGCACAGATACGCAGTATTTT
many	TRBV4-3	.	TRBJ2-3	CASSQGGGHTDTQYF	TGCGCCAGCAGCCAGGGGGGAGGCCACACAGATACGCAGTATTTT
many	TRBV7-2	.	TRBJ2-2	CASSWGRSNTGELFF	TGTGCCAGCAGCTGGGGACGGTCGAACACCGGGGAGCTGTTTTTT